Listed here are 24 T cell receptor beta chains from one sample, sequenced in a study of cytomegalovirus exposure and HLA in healthy donors. In the PCR, 60 Vbeta and 13 Jbeta primers were used. Sequencing was performed with immunoSEQ multiplex PCR; in TCRdb, only in-frame clones are kept and a portion is missing. The sample table includes 55,000 to 70,000 clones. Sequences were obtained from PBMCs. The receptors shown here come from a female donor in good health and CMV-seropositive.

This rearrangement joins TRBV9 to TRBJ1-4; D is unresolved. There are 12 residues in the CDR3. Germline CDR1 reads SGDLS; CDR2 reads YYNGEE. V lost 3 bases and J lost 3, with 3 bases in between. CDR3 sequence: CASSASNEKLFF. The DNA for the CDR3 is TGTGCCAGCAGCGCCTCTAATGAAAAACTGTTTTTT.

The chain combines TRBV7-9 with TRBJ2-7; a possible D gene is TRBD2 (6 bases). Germline V gives CDR1 SEHNR, CDR2 FQNEAQ (reference sequence). Between the trimmed V and J ends, which lost 3 bases and 5 bases, there was a span of 20 bases. CDR3 size: 16 residues. The CDR3 DNA follows: TGTGCCAGCAGCTTGCCCGGTGGGGGGTCGGATAACGAGCAGTACTTC. Amino acids: CASSLPGGGSDNEQYF.

The chain uses TRBV9 and TRBJ2-5; 11 nucleotides align to TRBD2. Germline values: CDR1 SGDLS, CDR2 YYNGEE. This CDR3 contains 15 residues. The ends lost 0 bases at V and 4 bases at J; junction bases unmatched: 2. The CDR3 nucleotides are TGTGCCAGCAGCGTAGGGCTAGCGGGAGGAGAGACCCAGTACTTC. This codes for CASSVGLAGGETQYF.

V and J are TRBV5-1 and TRBJ1-1; perhaps TRBD1 as D (5 bases). This CDR3 region has 12 residues. Looked up from germline, CDR1 is SGHRS and CDR2 is YFSETQ. The V end was cut by 5 bases, the J end by 5 bases, with 10 bases between. The CDR3 protein is CASRIGGTEAFF. The CDR3 DNA follows: TGCGCCAGCAGAATCGGGGGGACTGAAGCTTTCTTT.

J is TRBJ2-7 and V is TRBV5-1; 8 bases map to TRBD2. Trimming took 4 bases from V and 3 from J; bases not matched to a gene: 9. The CDR3 is 15 amino acids. Per the germline V gene, CDR1 is SGHRS and CDR2 is YFSETQ. The CDR3 coding sequence is TGCGCCAGCAGCCCCGTGACTAGCGCAGACTACGAGCAGTACTTC. Translating it yields CASSPVTSADYEQYF.

The chain links TRBV5-1 to TRBJ2-3; maybe TRBD2 (6 bases). Germline CDR1 reads SGHRS; CDR2 reads YFSETQ. Trimming stripped 3 bases from V and 5 bases from J, with 13 bases between. The CDR3 consists of 14 residues. The CDR3 DNA sequence: TGCGCCAGCAGCTCAATGGGGGGAAAAGATACGCAGTATTTT. This codes for CASSSMGGKDTQYF.

The rearrangement joins TRBV5-6 to TRBJ2-1; D is unresolved. This CDR3 is 13 amino acids long. Trimming took off 0 bases at V and 6 bases at J, with 7 bases between the two ends. The germline V gene encodes CDR1 SGHDT and CDR2 YYEEEE. In DNA, the CDR3 is TGTGCCAGCAGCTTGGTGGCTGCCAATGAGCAGTTCTTC. The encoded protein is CASSLVAANEQFF. The full variable domain, rest sourced from reference TRBV5-6 and TRBJ2-1, is DAGVTQSPTHLIKTRGQQVTLRCSPKSGHDTVSWYQQALGQGPQFIFQYYEEEERQRGNFPDRFSGHQFPNYSSELNVNALLLGDSALYLCASSLVAANEQFFGPGTRLTVL.

The gene calls are TRBV19 and TRBJ2-7; possible D gene TRBD1, 5 bases. CDR1 LNHDA and CDR2 SQIVND come from the germline V gene (reference sequence). This CDR3 comprises 13 residues. Trimming stripped 3 bases from V and 6 bases from J, with 12 bases between. CDR3 sequence reads: CASSIKTGSEQYF. CDR3 sequence (DNA): TGTGCCAGTAGTATCAAAACAGGTTCCGAGCAGTACTTC.

This chain connects TRBV4-3 to TRBJ2-7; 10 bases match TRBD2. The CDR3 totals 19 residues. Germline V CDR1 and CDR2: LGHNA, YSLEER. V shed 4 bases, J shed 2 bases, and the junction held 17 bases outside the gene matches. The CDR3 bases are TGCGCCAGCAGCCGCCTGGGGGAAACAGCGGGAGGGCGGCCCTACGAGCAGTACTTC. As protein: CASSRLGETAGGRPYEQYF.

The chain uses TRBV5-6 and TRBJ2-1; TRBD2 is a possible D gene (6 bases). The CDR3 has 18 amino acids. Trimming pared 3 bases from V and 0 bases from J, leaving 19 bases between. The germline gives CDR1 SGHDT, CDR2 YYEEEE. DNA of the CDR3: TGTGCCAGCAGCTGGCCCCCGGGAGCGGAAAGCTCCTACAATGAGCAGTTCTTC. Encoded protein: CASSWPPGAESSYNEQFF.

This chain connects TRBV19 to TRBJ2-7, with D possibly matching TRBD1 (6 bases). Trimming shortened V by 5 bases and J by 3 bases, and 11 bases separated the two germline ends. CDR3 size: 13 residues. The germline CDR1 and CDR2 sequences are LNHDA and SQIVND (reference sequence). The CDR3 DNA is TGTGCCAGTAGTCCGGGACACAACTACGAGCAGTACTTC. Amino acids: CASSPGHNYEQYF.

The CDR3, as DNA: TGCAGCGGAAGGACAGGCCAGAACACTGAAGCTTTCTTT. Amino acid sequence: CSGRTGQNTEAFF. The chain joins TRBV29-1 to TRBJ1-1, with 7 bases identical to TRBD1. V lost 7 bases, J lost 1 base, and 6 bases stayed unmatched. The CDR3 has 13 residues. The germline V gene encodes CDR1 SQVTM and CDR2 ANQGSEA.

The chain combines TRBV9 with TRBJ2-3, with 7 positions matching TRBD2. Germline CDR1 is SGDLS and CDR2 is YYNGEE. This CDR3 region has 15 residues. The trim removed 0 bases at V and 2 bases at J, leaving 3 bases unmatched. The CDR3 is CASSVGGLHTDTQYF. As DNA, the CDR3 is TGTGCCAGCAGCGTAGGGGGACTACACACAGATACGCAGTATTTT.

The chain links TRBV2 to TRBJ1-1; D is ambiguous. This CDR3 comprises 12 residues. Germline loops: CDR1 SNHLY, CDR2 FYNNEI. Trimming removed 8 bases at V and 1 base at J, with 8 bases between. CDR3 DNA sequence: TGTGCCAGCGAGCACCCGAACACTGAAGCTTTCTTT. Protein: CASEHPNTEAFF.

This rearrangement joins TRBV4-1 to TRBJ1-2, with D tentatively TRBD1 (6 bases). CDR3 length equals 15 residues. Germline V gene sequence: CDR1 MGHRA, CDR2 YSYEKL. Trimming removed 0 bases at V and 4 bases at J, with 12 bases between. CDR3 nucleotide sequence: TGCGCCAGCAGCCAAGAGAGGGGGGGGATCTATGGCTACACCTTC. Translating it yields CASSQERGGIYGYTF.

The chain combines TRBV29-1 with TRBJ2-7; D perhaps matches TRBD1 (6 bases). Germline V gene lookup returns CDR1 SQVTM and CDR2 ANQGSEA. The CDR3 has 15 amino acids. V lost 2 bases and J 6 bases, leaving 20 bases between the germline ends. The CDR3 nucleotides are TGCAGCGTTGAACTTGAGGCAGGGGAAGCGGCCGAGCAGTACTTC. This translates into CSVELEAGEAAEQYF.

The V call is TRBV29-1, the J call TRBJ1-1, with 7 bases aligning to TRBD1. Per the germline V gene, CDR1 is SQVTM and CDR2 is ANQGSEA. The CDR3 has 13 residues. V lost 7 bases, J lost 0 bases, and 5 bases stayed unmatched. CDR3 sequence reads: CSARGQMNTEAFF. CDR3 sequence (DNA): TGCAGCGCCCGGGGACAGATGAACACTGAAGCTTTCTTT. The entire variable domain, with the rest obtained from reference TRBV29-1 and TRBJ1-1, is as follows: SAVISQKPSRDICQRGTSLTIQCQVDSQVTMMFWYRQQPGQSLTLIATANQGSEATYESGFVIDKFPISRPNLTFSTLTVSNMSPEDSSIYLCSARGQMNTEAFFGQGTRLTVV.

The chain recombines TRBV7-9 with TRBJ2-2, with D unresolved. Trimming removed 1 base at V and 3 bases at J, with 9 bases between. Germline CDR1 reads SEHNR; CDR2 reads FQNEAQ (reference sequence). The CDR3 length is 15 residues. In nucleotides, the CDR3 is TGTGCCAGCAGCTTAGTTCTAAGTTACACCGGGGAGCTGTTTTTT. It specifies CASSLVLSYTGELFF. Together with reference TRBV7-9 and TRBJ2-2, the CDR3 gives the full variable domain: DTGVSQNPRHKITKRGQNVTFRCDPISEHNRLYWYRQTLGQGPEFLTYFQNEAQLEKSRLLSDRFSAERPKGSFSTLEIQRTEQGDSAMYLCASSLVLSYTGELFFGEGSRLTVL.

CDR3 loop: CASSLKGADGYTF. In DNA form, the CDR3 reads TGTGCCAGCAGTCTAAAGGGGGCGGATGGCTACACCTTC. This rearrangement joins TRBV6-4 to TRBJ1-2; TRBD1 agrees at 7 bases. Germline trimming cut 5 bases from V and 6 bases from J; bases unmatched to any gene: 6. The germline V gene has CDR1 MRHNA and CDR2 SNTAGT. CDR3 length: 13 residues.

The V and J genes are TRBV18 and TRBJ1-5; maybe TRBD1 (6 bases). The germline gives CDR1 KGHSH, CDR2 LQKENI. The CDR3 spans 15 residues. Trimming took off 5 bases at V and 4 bases at J, with 15 bases between the two ends. The CDR3 DNA sequence: TGTGCCAGCTCAACTACGACAGGTCTTAATCAGCCCCAGCATTTT. Amino acids: CASSTTTGLNQPQHF.

The chain employs TRBV5-8 and TRBJ1-4, with 7 bases identical to TRBD1. Germline V gives CDR1 SGHTS, CDR2 YDEGEE. The CDR3 has 15 residues. V was clipped by 4 bases and J by 4 bases; unmatched bases: 7. CDR3 region: CASSVGQTHNEKLFF. The DNA for the CDR3 is TGTGCCAGCAGCGTGGGACAGACACATAATGAAAAACTGTTTTTT. Drawing the rest from reference TRBV5-8 and TRBJ1-4, the complete variable domain is EAGVTQSPTHLIKTRGQQATLRCSPISGHTSVYWYQQALGLGLQFLLWYDEGEERNRGNFPPRFSGRQFPNYSSELNVNALELEDSALYLCASSVGQTHNEKLFFGSGTQLSVL.

The chain employs TRBV28 and TRBJ2-5, with D perhaps matching TRBD2 (6 bases). Trimming removed 6 bases from V and 1 base from J, with 9 bases in between. This CDR3 is 13 amino acids long. CDR1 MDHEN and CDR2 SYDVKM come from the germline V gene. The CDR3 nucleotides are TGTGCCAGCAGCGGAGGGTTCCAAGAGACCCAGTACTTC. Amino acid sequence: CASSGGFQETQYF.

V usage is TRBV29-1 and J usage is TRBJ1-2; no clear D gene. The V gene lost 3 bases and the J gene lost 0 bases, with 8 bases spanning the gap. This CDR3 is 13 amino acids long. Per germline, CDR1 SQVTM and CDR2 ANQGSEA. Here the CDR3 reads CSVEAGPNYGYTF. The DNA for the CDR3 is TGCAGCGTTGAGGCAGGTCCTAACTATGGCTACACCTTC. Full variable domain (rest looked up from reference TRBV29-1 and TRBJ1-2): SAVISQKPSRDICQRGTSLTIQCQVDSQVTMMFWYRQQPGQSLTLIATANQGSEATYESGFVIDKFPISRPNLTFSTLTVSNMSPEDSSIYLCSVEAGPNYGYTFGSGTRLTVV.

The chain links TRBV15 to TRBJ2-1, with D maybe TRBD2 (6 bases). CDR3 length: 16 amino acids. The V end was cut by 0 bases, the J end by 4 bases, with 13 bases between. Looked up from germline, CDR1 is LNHNV and CDR2 is YYDKDF (reference sequence). In DNA form, the CDR3 reads TGTGCCACCAGCAGAGATCCCGGGAGTGGTTACAATGAGCAGTTCTTC. This codes for CATSRDPGSGYNEQFF.